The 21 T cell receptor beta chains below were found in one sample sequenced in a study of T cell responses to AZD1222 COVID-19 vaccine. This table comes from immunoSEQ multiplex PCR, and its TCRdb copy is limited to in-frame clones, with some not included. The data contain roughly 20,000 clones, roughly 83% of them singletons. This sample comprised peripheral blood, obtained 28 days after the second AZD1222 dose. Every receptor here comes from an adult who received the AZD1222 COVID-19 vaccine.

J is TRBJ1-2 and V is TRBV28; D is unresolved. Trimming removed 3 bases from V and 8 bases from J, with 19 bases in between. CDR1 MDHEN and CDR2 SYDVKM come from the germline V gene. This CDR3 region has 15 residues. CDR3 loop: CASSLTAGGNRGYTF. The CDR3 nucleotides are TGTGCCAGCAGTTTGACCGCAGGAGGGAATCGGGGCTACACCTTC.

The CDR3 DNA reads as TGCAGCGTCAGGGGACGGAAAGGAAAAGGAGCTACCGAGCAGTACTTC. Protein sequence: CSVRGRKGKGATEQYF. V usage is TRBV29-1 and J usage is TRBJ2-7; tentatively, D is TRBD1 (6 bases). Trimming took off 6 bases at V and 6 bases at J, with 27 bases between the two ends. The CDR3 extends over 16 amino acids. Germline V gene lookup returns CDR1 SQVTM and CDR2 ANQGSEA.

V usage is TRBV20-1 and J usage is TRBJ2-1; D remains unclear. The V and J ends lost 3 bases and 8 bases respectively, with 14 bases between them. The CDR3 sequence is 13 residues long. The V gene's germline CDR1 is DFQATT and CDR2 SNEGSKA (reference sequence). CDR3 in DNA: TGCAGTGCTAGTCTTTGGACCCGTTATGAGCAGTTCTTC. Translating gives CSASLWTRYEQFF.

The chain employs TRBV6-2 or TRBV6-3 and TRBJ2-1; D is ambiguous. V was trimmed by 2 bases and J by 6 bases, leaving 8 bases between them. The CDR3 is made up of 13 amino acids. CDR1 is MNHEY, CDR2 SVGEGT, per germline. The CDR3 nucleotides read TGTGCCAGCAGTTACACCCGCCCCAATGAGCAGTTCTTC. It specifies CASSYTRPNEQFF.

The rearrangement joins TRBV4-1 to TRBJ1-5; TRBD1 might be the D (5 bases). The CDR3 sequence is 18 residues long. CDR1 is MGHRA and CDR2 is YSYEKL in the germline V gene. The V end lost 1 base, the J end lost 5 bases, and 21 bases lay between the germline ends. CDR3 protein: CASSQGYSMGDGDQPQHF. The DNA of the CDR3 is TGCGCCAGCAGCCAAGGGTATAGTATGGGGGATGGAGATCAGCCCCAGCATTTT.

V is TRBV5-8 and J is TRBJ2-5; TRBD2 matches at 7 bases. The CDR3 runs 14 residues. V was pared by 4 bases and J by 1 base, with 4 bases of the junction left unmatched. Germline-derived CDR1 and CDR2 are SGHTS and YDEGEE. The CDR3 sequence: CASSAGEPQETQYF. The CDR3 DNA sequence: TGTGCCAGCAGCGCGGGGGAGCCCCAAGAGACCCAGTACTTC.

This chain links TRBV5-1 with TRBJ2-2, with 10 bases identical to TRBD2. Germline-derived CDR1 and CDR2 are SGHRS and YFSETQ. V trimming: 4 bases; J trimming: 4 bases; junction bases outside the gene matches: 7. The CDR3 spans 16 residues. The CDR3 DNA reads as TGCGCCAGCAGCCCGTCTAGCGGGAGTTCCACCGGGGAGCTGTTTTTT. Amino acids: CASSPSSGSSTGELFF.

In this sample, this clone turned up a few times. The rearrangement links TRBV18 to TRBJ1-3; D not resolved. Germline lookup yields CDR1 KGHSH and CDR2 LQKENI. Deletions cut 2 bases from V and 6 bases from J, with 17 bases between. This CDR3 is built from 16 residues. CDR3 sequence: CASSPGNDPRENTIYF. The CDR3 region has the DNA TGTGCCAGCTCACCAGGGAACGACCCGCGCGAAAACACCATATATTTT.

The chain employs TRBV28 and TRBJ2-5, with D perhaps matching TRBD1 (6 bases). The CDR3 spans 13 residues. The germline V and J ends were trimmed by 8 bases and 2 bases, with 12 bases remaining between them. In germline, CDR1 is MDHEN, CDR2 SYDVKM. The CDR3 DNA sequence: TGTGCCAGCGGGTCAGGGGTTCAAGAGACCCAGTACTTC. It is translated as CASGSGVQETQYF.

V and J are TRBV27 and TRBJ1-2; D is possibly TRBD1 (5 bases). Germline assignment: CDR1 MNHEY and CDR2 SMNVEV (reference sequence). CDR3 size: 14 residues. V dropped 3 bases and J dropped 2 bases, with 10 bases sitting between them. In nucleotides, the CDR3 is TGTGCCAGCAGTTTGGGGCAGGGCAACTATGGCTACACCTTC. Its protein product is CASSLGQGNYGYTF.

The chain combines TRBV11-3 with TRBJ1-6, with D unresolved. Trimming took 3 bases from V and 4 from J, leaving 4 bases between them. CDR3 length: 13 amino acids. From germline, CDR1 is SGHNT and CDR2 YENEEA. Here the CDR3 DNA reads TGTGCCAGCAGCTTGTCGTATAATTCACCCCTCCACTTT. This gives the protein CASSLSYNSPLHF. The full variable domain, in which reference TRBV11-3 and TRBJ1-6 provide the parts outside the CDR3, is EAGVVQSPRYKIIEKKQPVAFWCNPISGHNTLYWYLQNLGQGPELLIRYENEEAVDDSQLPKDRFSAERLKGVDSTLKIQPAELGDSAVYLCASSLSYNSPLHFGNGTRLTVT.

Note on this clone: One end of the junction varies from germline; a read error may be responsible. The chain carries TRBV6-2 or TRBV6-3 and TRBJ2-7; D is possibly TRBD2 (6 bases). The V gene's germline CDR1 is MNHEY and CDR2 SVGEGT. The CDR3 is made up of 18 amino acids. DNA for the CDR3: TGTGCCAGCAGTCACTCGGGGGACCGACTTCTTCCCCTCTACGAGCAGTACTTC. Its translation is CASSHSGDRLLPLYEQYF.

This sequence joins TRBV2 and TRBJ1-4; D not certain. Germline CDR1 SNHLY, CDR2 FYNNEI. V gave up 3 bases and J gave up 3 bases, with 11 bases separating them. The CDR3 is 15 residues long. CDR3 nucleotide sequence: TGTGCCAGCAGTGATTTTGGGGTGGCTAATGAAAAACTGTTTTTT. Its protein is CASSDFGVANEKLFF.

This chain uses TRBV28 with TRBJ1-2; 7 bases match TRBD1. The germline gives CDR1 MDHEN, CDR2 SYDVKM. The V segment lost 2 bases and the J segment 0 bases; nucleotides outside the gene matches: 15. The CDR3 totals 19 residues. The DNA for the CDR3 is TGTGCCAGCAGTTTAGGGATTAGGGACAGAAGACTCGCTAACTATGGCTACACCTTC. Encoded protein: CASSLGIRDRRLANYGYTF.

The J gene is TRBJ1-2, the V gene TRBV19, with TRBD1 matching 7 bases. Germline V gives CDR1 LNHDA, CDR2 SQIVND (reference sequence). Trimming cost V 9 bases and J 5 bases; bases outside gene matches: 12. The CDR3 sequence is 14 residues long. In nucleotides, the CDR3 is TGTGCCAGGGGGTCGGAAGACAGGGATTATGGCTACACCTTC. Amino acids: CARGSEDRDYGYTF.

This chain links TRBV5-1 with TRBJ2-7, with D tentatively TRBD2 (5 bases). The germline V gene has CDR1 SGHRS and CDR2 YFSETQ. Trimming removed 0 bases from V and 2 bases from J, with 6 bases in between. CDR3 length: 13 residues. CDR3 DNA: TGCGCCAGCAGCTTGGAGGAGGCCTACGAGCAGTACTTC. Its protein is CASSLEEAYEQYF.

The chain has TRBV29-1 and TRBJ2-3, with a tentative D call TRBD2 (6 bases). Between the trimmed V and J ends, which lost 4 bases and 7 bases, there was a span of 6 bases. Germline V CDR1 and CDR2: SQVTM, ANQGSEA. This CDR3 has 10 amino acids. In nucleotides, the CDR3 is TGCAGCGTTGGGACTAATACGCAGTATTTT. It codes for CSVGTNTQYF.

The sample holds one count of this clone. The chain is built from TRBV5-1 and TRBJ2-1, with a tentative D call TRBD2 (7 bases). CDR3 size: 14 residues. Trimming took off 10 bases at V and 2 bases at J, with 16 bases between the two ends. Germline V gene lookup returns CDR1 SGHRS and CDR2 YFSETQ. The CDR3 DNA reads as TGCGCCTCGGGGGGCGGGAGAACCTACAATGAGCAGTTCTTC. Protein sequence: CASGGGRTYNEQFF. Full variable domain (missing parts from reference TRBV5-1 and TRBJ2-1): KAGVTQTPRYLIKTRGQQVTLSCSPISGHRSVSWYQQTPGQGLQFLFEYFSETQRNKGNFPGRFSGRQFSNSRSEMNVSTLELGDSALYLCASGGGRTYNEQFFGPGTRLTVL.

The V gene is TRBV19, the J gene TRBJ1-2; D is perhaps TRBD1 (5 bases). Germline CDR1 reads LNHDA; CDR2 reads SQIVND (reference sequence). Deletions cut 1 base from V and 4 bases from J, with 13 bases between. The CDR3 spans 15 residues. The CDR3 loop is CASSIAYAGTYGYTF. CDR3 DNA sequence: TGTGCCAGTAGTATAGCCTACGCAGGGACCTATGGCTACACCTTC.

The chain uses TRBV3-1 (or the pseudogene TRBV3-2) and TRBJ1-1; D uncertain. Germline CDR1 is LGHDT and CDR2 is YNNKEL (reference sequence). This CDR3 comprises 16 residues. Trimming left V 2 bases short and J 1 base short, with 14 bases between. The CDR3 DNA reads TGTGCCAGCAGCCAAAGGGCAGGAGGGAGGAACACTGAAGCTTTCTTT. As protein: CASSQRAGGRNTEAFF.

CDR3 DNA: TGTGCCAGCAGCTCCGGGACAGTGGGGAGGGACACTGAAGCTTTCTTT. It is translated as CASSSGTVGRDTEAFF. This chain joins TRBV5-5 and TRBJ1-1; TRBD1 agrees at 7 bases. The CDR3 is 16 residues long. With 3 bases clipped from V and 3 bases from J, the junction kept 11 bases outside the gene matches. Germline values: CDR1 SGHKS, CDR2 YYEKEE (reference sequence).